The TCR beta chain described here comes from a study of blood T cell repertoires in COVID-19. This CDR3 region has 15 residues. Germline-derived CDR1 and CDR2 are SGHAT and FQDESV (reference sequence). V was shortened by 4 bases and J by 7 bases, with 14 bases between the two germline ends. Across about two dozen US areas, participants ranged in age from about 18 to 90 years. Donors in Cohort 3 counted as recovered after two negative PCRs, clearance, or symptom resolution. Clones were sequenced by immunoSEQ multiplex PCR, and TCRdb holds only the in-frame ones, with some missing. The table shows 350,000 to 400,000 clones, with about 90% occurring only once.

This clonotype was sampled from a woman in her twenties or thirties who had recovered from COVID-19. Sequencing input: PBMCs or T cells enriched from blood (not recorded which). The J gene is TRBJ1-6, the V gene TRBV11-1; TRBD1 might be the D (5 bases). CDR3 loop: CASSSTGTANSPLHF. As DNA, the CDR3 is TGTGCCAGCAGCTCCACCGGGACTGCCAATTCACCCCTCCACTTT.